This entry describes one T cell receptor beta chain. V was shortened by 3 bases and J by 2 bases, with 7 bases between the two germline ends. The V gene's germline CDR1 is SGDLS and CDR2 YYNGEE. The CDR3 covers 13 residues. TCRdb re-analysed the 5' RACE reads in MiXCR, keeping a single row per CDR3 protein. The sample lists around 50,000 distinct CDR3 sequences, roughly an eighth seen once, with roughly 3.1% in the top ten. This record comes from a study of early T cells in non-severe SARS-CoV-2 infection. The J gene is TRBJ2-3, the V gene TRBV9; D gene unclear. Sequenced material: whole blood. The clonotype was recovered from an adult who was a healthcare worker with PCR-confirmed SARS-CoV-2 infection or an uninfected control (not recorded which). This chain's CDR3 is CASSALFTDTQYF. Here the CDR3 DNA reads TGTGCCAGCAGCGCCCTCTTCACAGATACGCAGTATTTT.